What follows are 32 T cell receptor beta chains derived from one specimen sequenced in a study of control samples from healthy donors and cancer patients. Here immunoSEQ multiplex PCR was the method, and the copy in TCRdb shows in-frame clones only, minus some. The sample yields approximately 110,000 clones, approximately 90% seen once. The sequenced material came from blood. These TCRs come from a human donor in good health. The donor label of this sample is uncertain.

This clone was seen a single time. This rearrangement joins TRBV6-5 to TRBJ1-2; D is possibly TRBD1 (5 bases). From germline, CDR1 is MNHEY and CDR2 SVGAGI. The CDR3 has 15 residues. With 6 bases removed from V and 2 bases from J, the gap between germline ends came to 16 bases. The CDR3 reads CASSMQTDANYGYTF. CDR3 in DNA: TGTGCCAGCAGCATGCAGACAGATGCAAACTATGGCTACACCTTC.

The count of this clone is one. This chain links TRBV7-8 with TRBJ1-6, with a tentative D call TRBD1 (6 bases). CDR1 is SGHVS, CDR2 FQNEAQ, per germline. With 5 bases removed from V and 10 bases from J, the gap between germline ends came to 21 bases. The length of the CDR3 is 16 residues. The CDR3, as DNA: TGTGCCAGCAGCCATGAGTCAGGGGTCGGGTCGTCACCCCTCCACTTT. Its protein product is CASSHESGVGSSPLHF.

This chain uses TRBV7-9 with TRBJ1-2; unclear D gene. Trimming took 5 bases from V and 0 from J, leaving 10 bases between them. CDR1 and CDR2 (germline): SEHNR, FQNEAQ (reference sequence). This CDR3 region has 14 residues. CDR3 nucleotide sequence: TGTGCCAGCAGCCCCTTCGGGACTAACTATGGCTACACCTTC. This gives the protein CASSPFGTNYGYTF.

The table lists this clone with a count of one. The V call is TRBV13, the J call TRBJ2-7, with no clear D. Trimming removed 2 bases at V and 3 bases at J, with 5 bases between. Germline V gene sequence: CDR1 PRHDT, CDR2 FYEKMQ (reference sequence). The CDR3 is made up of 12 amino acids. This CDR3 is CASSLSNYEQYF. The CDR3 DNA is TGTGCCAGCAGCTTATCGAACTACGAGCAGTACTTC.

The chain links TRBV10-1 to TRBJ2-7; 10 bases align to TRBD1. The CDR3 loop spans 15 amino acids. V lost 8 bases and J lost 2; bases outside the gene matches: 9. The germline CDR1 and CDR2 sequences are WNHNN and SYGVQD (reference sequence). As DNA, the CDR3 is TGCGCCAGCGCTGAGGGGACAGGGGAAACCTACGAGCAGTACTTC. It encodes CASAEGTGETYEQYF.

This rearrangement joins TRBV6-5 to TRBJ1-1; maybe TRBD1 (6 bases). Germline CDR1 MNHEY, CDR2 SVGAGI. Between the trimmed V and J ends, which lost 7 bases and 8 bases, there was a span of 17 bases. This CDR3 has 13 residues. The CDR3 nucleotides are TGTGCCAGCACCATCGGTTTTGGGACAGAAGCTTTCTTT. It yields the protein CASTIGFGTEAFF.

The rearrangement joins TRBV3-1 (or the pseudogene TRBV3-2) to TRBJ1-5; D unresolved. Per germline, CDR1 LGHDT and CDR2 YNNKEL (reference sequence). The germline V and J ends were trimmed by 8 bases and 6 bases, with 20 bases remaining between them. This CDR3 comprises 15 residues. CDR3 protein: CASFWCSVKVQPQHF. CDR3 nucleotide sequence: TGTGCCAGCTTTTGGTGTTCCGTAAAAGTTCAGCCCCAGCATTTT.

The chain links TRBV5-1 to TRBJ1-1; TRBD1 matches at 11 bases. The junction had 9 bases not matched to a gene; V was cut back by 0 bases and J by 5 bases. CDR1 and CDR2 from the germline V gene are SGHRS and YFSETQ. This CDR3 is 17 amino acids long. The CDR3 sequence: CASSLVRTGGGRTEAFF. The CDR3 nucleotides read TGCGCCAGCAGCTTGGTCCGGACAGGGGGCGGGAGGACTGAAGCTTTCTTT.

This clone has just one count. The chain has TRBV6-1 and TRBJ1-2; maybe TRBD1 (6 bases). The CDR3 has 13 residues. Trimming pared 2 bases from V and 4 bases from J, leaving 8 bases between. Germline V gene data show CDR1 as MNHNS and CDR2 as SASEGT. CDR3 residues: CASSEMGAYGYTF. The CDR3 nucleotides are TGTGCCAGCAGTGAAATGGGGGCCTATGGCTACACCTTC.

J is TRBJ2-3 and V is TRBV7-3, with D unclear. In germline, CDR1 is SGHTA, CDR2 FQGTGA. Deletions cut 3 bases from V and 2 bases from J, with 9 bases between. This CDR3 spans 14 amino acids. This CDR3 is CASSLRRTTDTQYF. As DNA, the CDR3 is TGTGCCAGCAGCTTGCGGAGAACCACAGATACGCAGTATTTT.

The chain recombines TRBV5-8 with TRBJ1-5, with D possibly TRBD1 on 6 matching bases. Germline CDR1 and CDR2: SGHTS and YDEGEE. Trimming removed 5 bases from V and 0 bases from J, with 15 bases in between. This CDR3 comprises 16 residues. CDR3 in DNA: TGTGCCAGCAGTATAGGACAGATCTATAGCAATCAGCCCCAGCATTTT. Translating gives CASSIGQIYSNQPQHF.

This chain uses TRBV12-5 with TRBJ1-1, with 7 bases fitting TRBD1. CDR1 and CDR2 (germline): LGHNT, FRNRAP. The V and J ends lost 6 bases and 8 bases, in that order; junction bases with no gene match: 12. This CDR3 is built from 14 residues. CDR3 residues: CASGSGQTSNEAFF. In nucleotides, the CDR3 is TGTGCTAGTGGGTCGGGACAGACATCTAACGAAGCTTTCTTT.

This chain uses TRBV6-5 with TRBJ1-5; D is unclear. The CDR3 sequence is 13 residues long. Per the germline V gene, CDR1 is MNHEY and CDR2 is SVGAGI. Trimming removed 3 bases at V and 8 bases at J, with 11 bases between. The CDR3 loop reads CASSYAGPEPQHF. The CDR3 coding sequence is TGTGCCAGCAGTTATGCCGGACCGGAGCCCCAGCATTTT.

CDR3 bases: TGTGCCAGCAGCTCCCCGGGACAGGGGAAGGAGCAGTACTTC. Amino acid sequence: CASSSPGQGKEQYF. The chain couples TRBV7-2 to TRBJ2-7; 10 bases map to TRBD1. The CDR3 runs 14 residues. V shed 4 bases and J 7 bases; nucleotides not matched to a gene: 7. Germline V gene sequence: CDR1 SGHTA, CDR2 FQGNSA.

V gene TRBV7-9 combines with J gene TRBJ2-1; 8 bases fit TRBD2. After removal of 2 bases from V and 8 bases from J, the junction contained 11 bases not matched to a gene. This CDR3 has 16 amino acids. Germline V gene lookup returns CDR1 SEHNR and CDR2 FQNEAQ (reference sequence). The CDR3 sequence is CASSLFGGARVDEQFF. The CDR3 region has the DNA TGTGCCAGCAGCTTATTCGGGGGGGCGCGTGTCGATGAGCAGTTCTTC.

The chain uses TRBV30 and TRBJ1-1; D is undetermined. The germline V and J ends were trimmed by 3 bases and 0 bases, with 14 bases remaining between them. CDR3 length: 15 residues. Germline V lookup: CDR1 GTSNPN, CDR2 SVGIG (reference sequence). The CDR3 spells CAWRDYGLLNTEAFF. Here the CDR3 DNA reads TGTGCCTGGAGAGATTACGGACTGCTGAACACTGAAGCTTTCTTT.

The CDR3 DNA follows: TGTGCCAGCAGTAAAGACCGGGGTAACACTGAAGCTTTCTTT. It codes for CASSKDRGNTEAFF. The chain links TRBV6-6 to TRBJ1-1; D not resolved. The CDR3 totals 14 residues. Trimming took 5 bases from V and 2 from J, leaving 12 bases between them. From germline, CDR1 is MNHNY and CDR2 SVGAGI (reference sequence).

This chain links TRBV5-1 with TRBJ1-1; TRBD1 might be the D (6 bases). CDR1 and CDR2 (germline): SGHRS, YFSETQ. The CDR3 contains 14 residues. The V gene lost 6 bases and the J gene lost 3 bases, with 15 bases spanning the gap. The CDR3 is CASTPRGGDTEAFF. CDR3 sequence (DNA): TGCGCCAGCACCCCCCGAGGGGGGGACACTGAAGCTTTCTTT.

This chain connects TRBV7-9 to TRBJ2-7; 8 bases agree with TRBD1. Germline-derived CDR1 and CDR2 are SEHNR and FQNEAQ (reference sequence). The V gene end was trimmed by 3 bases and the J gene end by 7 bases; junction bases not matched to a gene: 2. This CDR3 contains 12 residues. DNA of the CDR3: TGTGCCAGCAGCTTGACAGGGGATGAGCAGTACTTC. Translating gives CASSLTGDEQYF.

This chain connects TRBV28 to TRBJ1-1; 8 bases fit TRBD1. The CDR3 length is 15 residues. V shed 7 bases and J 3 bases; nucleotides not matched to a gene: 10. The germline V gene has CDR1 MDHEN and CDR2 SYDVKM. In DNA form, the CDR3 reads TGTGCCAGCAATAGACAGGGGCTAGGGGACACTGAAGCTTTCTTT. It specifies CASNRQGLGDTEAFF. The full variable domain, rest sourced from reference TRBV28 and TRBJ1-1, is DVKVTQSSRYLVKRTGEKVFLECVQDMDHENMFWYRQDPGLGLRLIYFSYDVKMKEKGDIPEGYSVSREKKERFSLILESASTNQTSMYLCASNRQGLGDTEAFFGQGTRLTVV.

On this clone itself: A junction end diverges from the germline sequence, so it may reflect a read error. Here the CDR3 reads CANSEWAGAQVETQYF. The CDR3 DNA reads TGTGCCAACAGTGAATGGGCGGGGGCTCAGGTAGAGACCCAGTACTTC. The chain has TRBV6-1 and TRBJ2-5; possible D gene TRBD2, 7 bases. The CDR3 extends over 16 amino acids. The V gene's germline CDR1 is MNHNS and CDR2 SASEGT.

The V call is TRBV19, the J call TRBJ1-4, with 9 bases aligning to TRBD1. V was clipped by 4 bases and J by 6 bases; unmatched bases: 6. This CDR3 region has 15 residues. Per the germline V gene, CDR1 is LNHDA and CDR2 is SQIVND (reference sequence). For the CDR3, the DNA is TGTGCCAGTAGTACGACAGGGGGTAATCATGAAAAACTGTTTTTT. This translates into CASSTTGGNHEKLFF.

This chain connects TRBV29-1 to TRBJ2-5, with 7 bases matching TRBD1. CDR1 SQVTM and CDR2 ANQGSEA come from the germline V gene. J gave up 2 bases and V 7 bases, and 10 bases lay outside the gene matches. This CDR3 is built from 14 residues. Here the CDR3 reads CSAPSRDRQETQYF. As DNA, the CDR3 is TGCAGCGCTCCTTCCCGGGACAGACAAGAGACCCAGTACTTC.

The gene calls are TRBV9 and TRBJ1-4; D ambiguous. Germline CDR1 is SGDLS and CDR2 is YYNGEE. Trimming took 3 bases from V and 7 from J, leaving 16 bases between them. CDR3 length: 15 amino acids. Written as DNA, the CDR3 is TGTGCCAGCAGCGCTGGAATCTCGTCGGGTGAAAAACTGTTTTTT. Translation: CASSAGISSGEKLFF.

The V call is TRBV7-9, the J call TRBJ2-1; D is perhaps TRBD1 or TRBD2 (6 bases each). Trimming stripped 7 bases from V and 8 bases from J, with 9 bases between. This CDR3 contains 11 residues. Germline V gene data show CDR1 as SEHNR and CDR2 as FQNEAQ (reference sequence). CDR3 sequence (DNA): TGTGCCAGCACCCGGGGGCATGAGCAGTTCTTC. The encoded protein is CASTRGHEQFF.

This clone was found once. V is TRBV19 and J is TRBJ1-5; no clear D gene. The V gene's germline CDR1 is LNHDA and CDR2 SQIVND (reference sequence). V was trimmed by 3 bases and J by 0 bases, leaving 12 bases between them. This CDR3 is 16 amino acids long. CDR3 nucleotides: TGTGCCAGTAGTATCCAGACACATTATAGCAATCAGCCCCAGCATTTT. Residues: CASSIQTHYSNQPQHF. The complete variable domain, with remaining parts taken from reference TRBV19 and TRBJ1-5, reads DGGITQSPKYLFRKEGQNVTLSCEQNLNHDAMYWYRQDPGQGLRLIYYSQIVNDFQKGDIAEGYSVSREKKESFPLTVTSAQKNPTAFYLCASSIQTHYSNQPQHFGDGTRLSIL.

The V gene is TRBV6-5, the J gene TRBJ2-3; D may correspond to TRBD1 or TRBD2 (6 bases each). Deletions cut 6 bases from V and 8 bases from J, with 12 bases between. CDR1 and CDR2 from the germline V gene are MNHEY and SVGAGI. CDR3 length: 12 amino acids. In nucleotides, the CDR3 is TGTGCCAGCAGCCCGGGGGCCGGTACGCAGTATTTT. It encodes CASSPGAGTQYF.

V usage is TRBV4-1 and J usage is TRBJ1-6; TRBD1 aligns across 9 bases. The CDR3 loop spans 14 amino acids. The V and J ends lost 4 bases and 5 bases, in that order; junction bases with no gene match: 0. Germline V lookup: CDR1 MGHRA, CDR2 YSYEKL. The CDR3 spells CASSRDRDNSPLHF. The CDR3 nucleotides are TGCGCCAGCAGCCGGGACAGGGATAATTCACCCCTCCACTTT.

The rearrangement joins TRBV4-2 to TRBJ1-1; 7 bases match TRBD1. Germline V CDR1 and CDR2: LGHNA, YNFKEQ. This CDR3 region has 16 residues. After removal of 1 base from V and 0 bases from J, the junction contained 5 bases not matched to a gene. CDR3 sequence: CASSQGRTGVNTEAFF. In nucleotides, the CDR3 is TGTGCCAGCAGCCAAGGGAGGACAGGAGTGAACACTGAAGCTTTCTTT.

The chain is built from TRBV2 and TRBJ1-5, with 8 bases matching TRBD1. Germline loops: CDR1 SNHLY, CDR2 FYNNEI. J was trimmed by 10 bases and V by 2 bases; bases with no gene match: 10. The CDR3 length is 15 residues. For the CDR3, the DNA is TGTGCCAGCAGTGAAAGGCAGGGGGCATCTAGACCCCAGCATTTT. Translating gives CASSERQGASRPQHF.

The CDR3 spells CASSQDFPDGEKLFF. The CDR3 DNA reads TGCGCCAGCAGCCAAGACTTTCCAGACGGTGAAAAACTGTTTTTT. V usage is TRBV4-3 and J usage is TRBJ1-4, with unresolved D. V lost 0 bases to trimming and J lost 7 bases, with 12 bases between them. The CDR3 contains 15 residues. CDR1 is LGHNA and CDR2 is YSLEER in the germline V gene.

The chain joins TRBV30 to TRBJ2-1; D is perhaps TRBD1 (6 bases). The ends were cut back, 0 bases at V and 10 bases at J, with 13 bases in the middle. Germline V gives CDR1 GTSNPN, CDR2 SVGIG (reference sequence). The CDR3 runs to 13 residues. Written as DNA, the CDR3 is TGTGCCTGGAGTGTAATGGGGGCGGGCGAGCAGTTCTTC. Translation gives CAWSVMGAGEQFF.